This entry lists 26 T cell receptor beta chains sequenced from one sample in a study of blood T cell repertoires in COVID-19. Profiled with immunoSEQ multiplex PCR; TCRdb holds only in-frame clones, not every one. The table shows around 330,000 clones, with approximately 88% occurring only once. Sequencing was done on a sample of peripheral blood. The origin of the receptors is a woman aged 30 to 39 with COVID-19, enrolled during active disease.

The V call is TRBV18, the J call TRBJ2-3; the D is unclear. Germline CDR1 is KGHSH and CDR2 is LQKENI. The CDR3 length is 14 residues. The germline V and J ends were trimmed by 5 bases and 1 base, with 10 bases remaining between them. The CDR3 DNA reads TGTGCCAGCTCAATTGAGGCGCGCACAGATACGCAGTATTTT. This gives the protein CASSIEARTDTQYF.

V and J are TRBV5-4 and TRBJ2-3, with 10 bases fitting TRBD2. The length of the CDR3 is 18 residues. CDR1 and CDR2 (germline): SGHNT, YYREEE (reference sequence). V trimming: 4 bases; J trimming: 1 base; junction bases outside the gene matches: 12. In DNA form, the CDR3 reads TGTGCCAGCAGCCCCGGGCTAACCGGGACTAGCGGCACAGATACGCAGTATTTT. Amino acids: CASSPGLTGTSGTDTQYF.

The chain recombines TRBV28 with TRBJ2-4; TRBD1 matches at 7 bases. V was clipped by 8 bases and J by 6 bases; unmatched bases: 4. The germline gives CDR1 MDHEN, CDR2 SYDVKM. This CDR3 contains 12 residues. The CDR3 here is CASRQGRNIQYF. The CDR3 nucleotides are TGTGCCAGCCGACAGGGAAGAAACATTCAGTACTTC.

The chain employs TRBV29-1 and TRBJ1-2; D is possibly TRBD1 (5 bases). V shed 5 bases and J shed 0 bases, with 10 bases lying between them. Germline lookup yields CDR1 SQVTM and CDR2 ANQGSEA. The CDR3 sequence is 13 residues long. The CDR3 DNA reads TGCAGCGTTCATGACAGTCCTAACTATGGCTACACCTTC. It is translated as CSVHDSPNYGYTF.

This chain links TRBV28 with TRBJ2-5; 8 nucleotides line up with TRBD1. Germline V CDR1 and CDR2: MDHEN, SYDVKM. The CDR3 is 16 amino acids. Trimming cost V 6 bases and J 8 bases; bases outside gene matches: 17. The CDR3 loop reads CASSSEGNRGKGTQYF. The CDR3 region has the DNA TGTGCCAGCAGCAGTGAGGGGAACAGGGGGAAGGGTACCCAGTACTTC.

This clone turned up a few times. This chain joins TRBV19 and TRBJ2-3; D unresolved. The CDR3 extends over 14 amino acids. Between the trimmed V and J ends, which lost 3 bases and 4 bases, there was a span of 11 bases. Per the germline V gene, CDR1 is LNHDA and CDR2 is SQIVND (reference sequence). CDR3 amino acids: CASSIGLEADTQYF. As DNA, the CDR3 is TGTGCCAGTAGTATCGGCCTAGAGGCAGATACGCAGTATTTT.

There are a few counts of this clone. The chain employs TRBV30 and TRBJ2-2; possibly TRBD1 for D (5 bases). The length of the CDR3 is 14 residues. V lost 2 bases and J 5 bases, leaving 12 bases between the germline ends. Per the germline V gene, CDR1 is GTSNPN and CDR2 is SVGIG (reference sequence). DNA for the CDR3: TGTGCCTGGAGTTTTCCGACAGATACCGGGGAGCTGTTTTTT. Its protein product is CAWSFPTDTGELFF.

V usage is TRBV14 and J usage is TRBJ1-2; maybe TRBD1 (5 bases). Germline V gene data show CDR1 as SGHDN and CDR2 as FVKESK. Deletions cut 1 base from V and 6 bases from J, with 9 bases between. This CDR3 has 13 residues. The CDR3 nucleotides are TGTGCCAGCAGCCAAGTTGGCAGGGATGGCTACACCTTC. The encoded protein is CASSQVGRDGYTF.

This clone was detected once. V and J are TRBV5-4 and TRBJ2-1; 7 nucleotides align to TRBD2. After removal of 1 base from V and 6 bases from J, the junction contained 4 bases not matched to a gene. This CDR3 is 14 amino acids long. The V gene's germline CDR1 is SGHNT and CDR2 YYREEE (reference sequence). In nucleotides, the CDR3 is TGTGCCAGCAGCTTGCGGGGGGTTACCAATGAGCAGTTCTTC. It translates to CASSLRGVTNEQFF.

V usage is TRBV28 and J usage is TRBJ1-4, with 12 bases that match TRBD1. After removal of 5 bases from V and 11 bases from J, the junction contained 6 bases not matched to a gene. The germline V gene has CDR1 MDHEN and CDR2 SYDVKM. The CDR3 covers 14 residues. The chain's CDR3 is CASSAGQGAGKLFF. CDR3 bases: TGTGCCAGCAGTGCGGGACAGGGGGCGGGCAAACTGTTTTTT.

This clone was seen just once. The chain is built from TRBV6-5 and TRBJ1-1; TRBD1 is a possible D gene (6 bases). Looked up from germline, CDR1 is MNHEY and CDR2 is SVGAGI. CDR3 length: 14 residues. V lost 6 bases and J lost 1, with 12 bases in between. The CDR3 spells CASSTGFSNTEAFF. CDR3 nucleotide sequence: TGTGCCAGCAGCACAGGGTTCTCGAACACTGAAGCTTTCTTT.

The chain combines TRBV7-3 with TRBJ1-2, with D perhaps TRBD1 (6 bases). V was pared by 2 bases and J by 6 bases, with 10 bases between. This CDR3 has 13 amino acids. CDR1 is SGHTA, CDR2 FQGTGA, per germline. The CDR3 here is CASSLDRIDGYTF. In nucleotides, the CDR3 is TGTGCCAGCAGCTTAGACAGGATCGATGGCTACACCTTC.

This sequence joins TRBV11-2 and TRBJ2-1; 9 positions agree with TRBD1. CDR1 and CDR2 from the germline V gene are SGHAT and FQNNGV. This CDR3 is built from 17 residues. Germline trimming cut 5 bases from V and 6 bases from J; bases unmatched to any gene: 14. In DNA, the CDR3 is TGTGCCAGCAGCCAAATACCCCGGGACAGGGTACTCAATGAGCAGTTCTTC. It codes for CASSQIPRDRVLNEQFF.

This rearrangement joins TRBV7-9 to TRBJ2-1; 7 nucleotides agree with TRBD2. The germline gives CDR1 SEHNR, CDR2 FQNEAQ (reference sequence). V trimming: 5 bases; J trimming: 6 bases; junction bases outside the gene matches: 4. The CDR3 extends over 13 amino acids. The chain's CDR3 is CASSPRLANEQFF. Here the CDR3 DNA reads TGTGCCAGCAGCCCACGACTAGCCAATGAGCAGTTCTTC.

V and J are TRBV28 and TRBJ2-7, with D perhaps matching TRBD2 (6 bases). The CDR3 consists of 13 residues. Trimming stripped 10 bases from V and 3 bases from J, with 16 bases between. The germline gives CDR1 MDHEN, CDR2 SYDVKM. In nucleotides, the CDR3 is TGTGCCACAAGGGACGGGACTTACTACGAGCAGTACGTC. Translating it yields CATRDGTYYEQYV.

The sample holds a few counts of this clone. V and J are TRBV28 and TRBJ1-2, with 8 nucleotides matching TRBD1. Germline values: CDR1 MDHEN, CDR2 SYDVKM. V shed 10 bases and J 4 bases; nucleotides not matched to a gene: 11. CDR3 length equals 14 residues. The CDR3 region has the DNA TGTGCCACCCGCCCGCCGGGACAGGCCTATGGCTACACCTTC. Amino acid sequence: CATRPPGQAYGYTF.

This clone was detected only once. The chain combines TRBV2 with TRBJ2-2; possibly TRBD1 for D (6 bases). Germline V gene sequence: CDR1 SNHLY, CDR2 FYNNEI. This CDR3 is built from 13 residues. Trimming removed 6 bases from V and 5 bases from J, with 10 bases in between. The CDR3 DNA reads TGTGCCAGCAGCAACAGGGAGACCGGGGAGCTGTTTTTT. Its protein product is CASSNRETGELFF.

The chain is built from TRBV27 and TRBJ2-1; 16 bases are a match to TRBD2. The germline V gene has CDR1 MNHEY and CDR2 SMNVEV (reference sequence). The CDR3 has 20 residues. Germline trimming cut 5 bases from V and 1 base from J; bases unmatched to any gene: 11. In DNA, the CDR3 is TGTGCCAGCAGTCATCCGGGACTAGCGGGGGGGCTCAAATCCTACAATGAGCAGTTCTTC. Translation gives CASSHPGLAGGLKSYNEQFF.

The chain recombines TRBV2 with TRBJ2-3; perhaps TRBD1 as D (6 bases). CDR1 SNHLY and CDR2 FYNNEI come from the germline V gene. The CDR3 spans 15 residues. V lost 8 bases and J 1 base, leaving 16 bases between the germline ends. The CDR3 protein is CASAGPGDGTDTQYF. The DNA of the CDR3 is TGTGCCAGCGCAGGACCAGGGGACGGCACAGATACGCAGTATTTT.

The rearrangement uses TRBV6-6 and TRBJ1-1, with D possibly matching TRBD1 (5 bases). This CDR3 spans 15 amino acids. Trimming pared 0 bases from V and 3 bases from J, leaving 11 bases between. Germline lookup yields CDR1 MNHNY and CDR2 SVGAGI (reference sequence). The CDR3 nucleotides are TGTGCCAGCAGTTACTCTAGTGGGGGGGACACTGAAGCTTTCTTT. This translates into CASSYSSGGDTEAFF.

The V gene is TRBV7-9, the J gene TRBJ1-1; 7 positions agree with TRBD1. The CDR3 loop spans 13 amino acids. J was trimmed by 8 bases and V by 6 bases; bases with no gene match: 9. Germline CDR1 reads SEHNR; CDR2 reads FQNEAQ (reference sequence). CDR3 in amino acids: CASSGTATREAFF. In DNA, the CDR3 is TGTGCCAGCAGTGGGACAGCCACGAGGGAAGCTTTCTTT.

DNA for the CDR3: TGTGCCAGCAGCTTAGGAGTATGGGCAGGGTACAATGAGCAGTTCTTC. This gives the protein CASSLGVWAGYNEQFF. The genes are TRBV7-8 and TRBJ2-1; D is possibly TRBD1 (5 bases). The V and J ends lost 1 base and 4 bases respectively, with 14 bases between them. CDR3 size: 16 residues. CDR1 and CDR2 from the germline V gene are SGHVS and FQNEAQ.

The J gene is TRBJ2-1, the V gene TRBV2; no clear D. Trimming removed 3 bases from V and 7 bases from J, with 7 bases in between. Germline V gene data show CDR1 as SNHLY and CDR2 as FYNNEI. The CDR3 runs 12 residues. The CDR3 nucleotides read TGTGCCAGCAGTGATACTATTAATGAGCAGTTCTTC. Residues: CASSDTINEQFF.

The chain combines TRBV4-1 with TRBJ2-2, with 7 bases matching TRBD1. Germline-derived CDR1 and CDR2 are MGHRA and YSYEKL. This CDR3 is 15 amino acids long. V shed 8 bases, J shed 0 bases, and the junction held 6 bases outside the gene matches. This CDR3 reads CASGRDRANTGELFF. The CDR3 nucleotides read TGCGCCAGCGGCCGGGACAGAGCGAACACCGGGGAGCTGTTTTTT.

This clone came up once. V gene TRBV24-1 combines with J gene TRBJ1-5, with D possibly TRBD1 on 5 matching bases. The V gene lost 3 bases and the J gene lost 9 bases, with 14 bases spanning the gap. CDR1 and CDR2 (germline): KGHDR, SFDVKD. The CDR3 totals 14 residues. The CDR3 region is CATSDRGAHMPQHF. CDR3 bases: TGTGCCACCAGTGATAGGGGCGCACACATGCCCCAGCATTTT.

This sequence joins TRBV23-1 and TRBJ1-2; D gene uncertain. TRBV23-1 is noted as an ORF with a role that remains uncertain. This CDR3 is 14 amino acids long. The germline V and J ends were trimmed by 3 bases and 3 bases, with 11 bases remaining between them. The CDR3 loop reads CASSHLTLDYGYTF. The CDR3 DNA reads as TGCGCCAGCAGTCACCTGACACTCGACTATGGCTACACCTTC.